The next 26 T cell receptor beta chains were all read from a single sample in a study of regulatory T cells in long-lasting Graves disease. Arm-PCR with iRepertoire HTBI primers amplified the CDR3 regions for these TCR beta libraries. TCRdb independently ran MiXCR on the multiplex PCR reads; one entry per CDR3 protein. The data hold fewer than 450,000 distinct CDR3 sequences, with about a fifth observed a single time. Time point noted: persistent/refractory GD, antithyroid drugs over 5 years with positive TRAb. The TCR library used RNA extracted from PBMCs. This material consisted of peripheral blood mononuclear cells (PBMCs), taken when the disease was refractory, from a patient treated with antithyroid drugs. All receptors derive from a female donor with Graves disease.

This chain joins TRBV19 and TRBJ1-5, with no clear D. Germline values: CDR1 LNHDA, CDR2 SQIVND (reference sequence). Between the trimmed V and J ends, which lost 3 bases and 5 bases, there was a span of 8 bases. The length of the CDR3 is 13 residues. CDR3 amino acids: CASSMTSDQPQHF. The CDR3 nucleotides are TGTGCCAGTAGTATGACGTCGGATCAGCCCCAGCATTTT. Using reference TRBV19 and TRBJ1-5 for the parts outside the CDR3, the full variable domain is DGGITQSPKYLFRKEGQNVTLSCEQNLNHDAMYWYRQDPGQGLRLIYYSQIVNDFQKGDIAEGYSVSREKKESFPLTVTSAQKNPTAFYLCASSMTSDQPQHFGDGTRLSIL.

The chain uses TRBV7-3 and TRBJ2-2; D is undetermined. Germline CDR1 is SGHTA and CDR2 is FQGTGA. The CDR3 length is 13 residues. V was cut by 5 bases and J by 6 bases, with 10 bases left in between. CDR3 region: CASSRIRSGELFF. CDR3 coding DNA: TGTGCCAGCAGCCGAATACGATCCGGGGAGCTGTTTTTT.

This clonotype was counted between two and nine times. J is TRBJ2-7 and V is TRBV29-1; 8 bases are a match to TRBD2. V shed 0 bases and J 6 bases; nucleotides not matched to a gene: 7. The germline V gene encodes CDR1 SQVTM and CDR2 ANQGSEA. There are 14 residues in the CDR3. The CDR3 here is CSVEDPPGLGEQYF. CDR3 bases: TGCAGCGTTGAAGATCCTCCGGGACTAGGCGAGCAGTACTTC.

V and J are TRBV30 and TRBJ2-5; 7 nucleotides match TRBD2. With V trimmed by 0 bases and J by 5 bases, 3 bases remained unmatched. The V gene's germline CDR1 is GTSNPN and CDR2 SVGIG (reference sequence). The CDR3 sequence is 13 residues long. CDR3 DNA: TGTGCCTGGAGTGTGGGGGGGGGGGAGACCCAGTACTTC. Translated, it gives CAWSVGGGETQYF.

The chain combines TRBV20-1 with TRBJ2-7; D unresolved. Trimming stripped 6 bases from V and 2 bases from J, with 17 bases between. The CDR3 is made up of 14 amino acids. The germline V gene has CDR1 DFQATT and CDR2 SNEGSKA (reference sequence). CDR3 nucleotides: TGCAGTGCAAAAATGGACGGCCACCCCTACGAGCAGTACTTC. Amino acid sequence: CSAKMDGHPYEQYF.

The J gene is TRBJ1-1, the V gene TRBV30, with 7 bases lining up with TRBD1. The CDR3 totals 14 residues. The J segment lost 5 bases and the V segment lost 2 bases, leaving 8 bases of the junction unmatched. Germline V gives CDR1 GTSNPN, CDR2 SVGIG (reference sequence). The CDR3 DNA follows: TGTGCCTGGAGTCGTAATTCACAGGGGACTGAAGCTTTCTTT. Translating gives CAWSRNSQGTEAFF.

This clonotype was counted many times. The chain has TRBV6-1 and TRBJ2-7; possible D gene TRBD2, 5 bases. The V end was cut by 8 bases, the J end by 2 bases, with 19 bases between. CDR1 and CDR2 (germline): MNHNS, SASEGT. The CDR3 contains 15 residues. As DNA, the CDR3 is TGTGCCAGCTCGGACCCATCAGCGGCAACCTACGAGCAGTACTTC. It codes for CASSDPSAATYEQYF.

This chain links TRBV3-1 with TRBJ2-1; TRBD1 matches at 10 bases. V lost 3 bases to trimming and J lost 7 bases; unmatched junction nucleotides: 9. Germline V gene lookup returns CDR1 LGHDT and CDR2 YNNKEL (reference sequence). The CDR3 spans 16 residues. Here the CDR3 reads CASSQRQGAGANEQFF. CDR3 DNA: TGTGCCAGCAGCCAGCGACAGGGGGCAGGGGCAAATGAGCAGTTCTTC.

This clonotype was detected a few times. V is TRBV6-5 and J is TRBJ2-5; 14 bases match TRBD2. Germline V lookup: CDR1 MNHEY, CDR2 SVGAGI. The CDR3 is 18 amino acids. J was trimmed by 5 bases and V by 4 bases; bases with no gene match: 12. This chain's CDR3 is CASSSKGTSGSNRETQYF. The CDR3 region has the DNA TGTGCCAGCAGTTCCAAAGGGACTAGCGGGAGTAATAGGGAGACCCAGTACTTC.

This clonotype showed up many times. The CDR3 DNA reads TGTGCCAGCAGAAGCGGGACAGGGGTAGAGACCCAGTACTTC. This translates into CASRSGTGVETQYF. The gene calls are TRBV28 and TRBJ2-5, with 10 positions matching TRBD1. V trimming: 6 bases; J trimming: 4 bases; junction bases outside the gene matches: 5. This CDR3 has 14 amino acids. CDR1 and CDR2 (germline): MDHEN, SYDVKM.

In its sample, this clonotype was seen many times. The chain combines TRBV30 with TRBJ1-2, with no clear D. The CDR3 spans 13 residues. V shed 0 bases and J shed 4 bases, with 9 bases lying between them. CDR1 is GTSNPN, CDR2 SVGIG, per germline (reference sequence). The CDR3 DNA follows: TGTGCCTGGAGTGTCTGGGGTTCCTATGGCTACACCTTC. It codes for CAWSVWGSYGYTF. Using reference TRBV30 and TRBJ1-2 for the parts outside the CDR3, the full variable domain is SQTIHQWPATLVQPVGSPLSLECTVEGTSNPNLYWYRQAAGRGLQLLFYSVGIGQISSEVPQNLSASRPQDRQFILSSKKLLLSDSGFYLCAWSVWGSYGYTFGSGTRLTVV.

The chain is built from TRBV27 and TRBJ1-1; D perhaps matches TRBD1 (5 bases). Trimming pared 0 bases from V and 4 bases from J, leaving 12 bases between. The CDR3 sequence is 15 residues long. CDR1 and CDR2 (germline): MNHEY, SMNVEV (reference sequence). For the CDR3, the DNA is TGTGCCAGCAGTTTATCGAGTGGGGGAGCCACTGAAGCTTTCTTT. As protein: CASSLSSGGATEAFF.

This clonotype was seen at least ten times. V gene TRBV27 combines with J gene TRBJ2-7; a possible D gene is TRBD1 (5 bases). Germline CDR1 MNHEY, CDR2 SMNVEV (reference sequence). This CDR3 spans 16 amino acids. Trimming pared 5 bases from V and 0 bases from J, leaving 17 bases between. Here the CDR3 DNA reads TGTGCCAGCAGTCCCCTTTGGGGCGACAGCTCCTACGAGCAGTACTTC. Its translation is CASSPLWGDSSYEQYF.

Many counts were recorded for this clonotype. This sequence joins TRBV19 and TRBJ2-7; 13 positions match TRBD2. Looked up from germline, CDR1 is LNHDA and CDR2 is SQIVND (reference sequence). The CDR3 is 13 residues long. V was pared by 9 bases and J by 3 bases, with 2 bases of the junction left unmatched. The CDR3 DNA sequence: TGTGCCAGCCGACTAGCGGGAGGCTACGAGCAGTACTTC. Amino acid sequence: CASRLAGGYEQYF.

V and J are TRBV7-9 and TRBJ1-2; D is perhaps TRBD1 (6 bases). CDR3 length equals 17 residues. Germline V CDR1 and CDR2: SEHNR, FQNEAQ (reference sequence). Trimming took 2 bases from V and 6 from J, leaving 22 bases between them. CDR3 loop: CASSLPGARTFFHGYTF. The CDR3 coding sequence is TGTGCCAGCAGCTTACCGGGGGCTCGGACCTTCTTCCATGGCTACACCTTC.

This clonotype was recorded a few times. V gene TRBV6-2 or TRBV6-3 combines with J gene TRBJ2-5, with 10 bases identical to TRBD2. The CDR3 has 18 amino acids. The germline gives CDR1 MNHEY, CDR2 SVGEGT. V lost 7 bases and J lost 1; bases outside the gene matches: 15. In DNA, the CDR3 is TGTGCCAGCAACGGGGACGTATCTAGCGGGAGAGTCCAAGAGACCCAGTACTTC. This sequence encodes CASNGDVSSGRVQETQYF.

The chain has TRBV10-3 and TRBJ2-7; 13 bases agree with TRBD2. The junction had 4 bases not matched to a gene; V was cut back by 6 bases and J by 2 bases. Germline-derived CDR1 and CDR2 are ENHRY and SYGVKD. This CDR3 is built from 15 residues. CDR3: CAIRGTSGTTYEQYF. The DNA for the CDR3 is TGTGCCATCAGGGGGACTAGCGGGACGACCTACGAGCAGTACTTC.

The chain employs TRBV2 and TRBJ2-3; tentative D call: TRBD1 (6 bases). Germline loops: CDR1 SNHLY, CDR2 FYNNEI. With 3 bases removed from V and 4 bases from J, the gap between germline ends came to 11 bases. There are 14 residues in the CDR3. CDR3 sequence reads: CASSEPGDADTQYF. The CDR3 nucleotides read TGTGCCAGCAGTGAGCCAGGGGACGCAGATACGCAGTATTTT.

The sample holds many counts of this clonotype. V and J are TRBV6-2 or TRBV6-3 and TRBJ1-1, with D possibly TRBD1 on 5 matching bases. With 6 bases removed from V and 10 bases from J, the gap between germline ends came to 15 bases. Germline-derived CDR1 and CDR2 are MNHEY and SVGEGT. The CDR3 extends over 12 amino acids. The CDR3 protein is CASRPGGGTAFF. For the CDR3, the DNA is TGTGCCAGCAGACCCGGGGGGGGGACAGCTTTCTTT.

The table lists this clonotype with many counts. The V and J genes are TRBV3-1 and TRBJ1-1; D unresolved. This CDR3 region has 14 residues. V was cut by 0 bases and J by 1 base, with 6 bases left in between. Germline CDR1 reads LGHDT; CDR2 reads YNNKEL (reference sequence). The chain's CDR3 is CASSQDLTNTEAFF. CDR3 DNA sequence: TGTGCCAGCAGCCAAGATCTGACGAACACTGAAGCTTTCTTT.

V gene TRBV20-1 combines with J gene TRBJ1-1, with D possibly TRBD1 on 6 matching bases. V dropped 4 bases and J dropped 0 bases, with 12 bases sitting between them. Per germline, CDR1 DFQATT and CDR2 SNEGSKA (reference sequence). CDR3 length equals 14 residues. The CDR3 here is CSANHQGMNTEAFF. As DNA, the CDR3 is TGCAGTGCTAATCACCAGGGGATGAACACTGAAGCTTTCTTT.

There are many counts of this clonotype. The chain is built from TRBV27 and TRBJ1-2; possible D gene TRBD1, 5 bases. This CDR3 has 13 amino acids. Germline V gene sequence: CDR1 MNHEY, CDR2 SMNVEV (reference sequence). V dropped 7 bases and J dropped 4 bases, with 13 bases sitting between them. CDR3 sequence reads: CASTSGTTYGYTF. DNA of the CDR3: TGTGCCAGCACCTCCGGGACCACCTATGGCTACACCTTC.

This clonotype was observed a single time. This chain joins TRBV15 and TRBJ2-5; D not resolved. Germline CDR1 is LNHNV and CDR2 is YYDKDF (reference sequence). This CDR3 comprises 14 residues. Trimming stripped 0 bases from V and 9 bases from J, with 14 bases between. The CDR3 region is CATSRDAGLLAQYF. The CDR3 region has the DNA TGTGCCACCAGCAGAGATGCAGGTCTTTTGGCCCAGTACTTC.

This chain links TRBV20-1 with TRBJ1-1, with 7 bases fitting TRBD1. The CDR3 is 15 residues long. In germline, CDR1 is DFQATT, CDR2 SNEGSKA (reference sequence). Trimming took 0 bases from V and 2 from J; bases not matched to a gene: 6. The CDR3 loop is CSARDLTGSNTEAFF. In nucleotides, the CDR3 is TGCAGTGCTAGAGACCTGACAGGGAGTAACACTGAAGCTTTCTTT.

This clonotype appeared many times. The rearrangement joins TRBV2 to TRBJ2-1, with D tentatively TRBD1 (6 bases). The CDR3 is 14 amino acids. V was pared by 1 base and J by 6 bases, with 10 bases between. In germline, CDR1 is SNHLY, CDR2 FYNNEI. CDR3 sequence: CASSEDRVGNEQFF. DNA for the CDR3: TGTGCCAGCAGTGAAGACAGGGTAGGCAATGAGCAGTTCTTC.

This chain connects TRBV7-2 to TRBJ2-6, with D possibly matching TRBD1 (5 bases). Trimming pared 5 bases from V and 4 bases from J, leaving 15 bases between. The CDR3 has 16 residues. The germline CDR1 and CDR2 sequences are SGHTA and FQGNSA. The CDR3 region is CASSRQIGSGANVLTF. The CDR3 coding sequence is TGTGCCAGCAGCAGACAGATAGGATCCGGGGCCAACGTCCTGACTTTC. The variable domain in full, with the rest retrieved from reference TRBV7-2 and TRBJ2-6, is GAGVSQSPSNKVTEKGKDVELRCDPISGHTALYWYRQSLGQGLEFLIYFQGNSAPDKSGLPSDRFSAERTGGSVSTLTIQRTQQEDSAVYLCASSRQIGSGANVLTFGAGSRLTVL.